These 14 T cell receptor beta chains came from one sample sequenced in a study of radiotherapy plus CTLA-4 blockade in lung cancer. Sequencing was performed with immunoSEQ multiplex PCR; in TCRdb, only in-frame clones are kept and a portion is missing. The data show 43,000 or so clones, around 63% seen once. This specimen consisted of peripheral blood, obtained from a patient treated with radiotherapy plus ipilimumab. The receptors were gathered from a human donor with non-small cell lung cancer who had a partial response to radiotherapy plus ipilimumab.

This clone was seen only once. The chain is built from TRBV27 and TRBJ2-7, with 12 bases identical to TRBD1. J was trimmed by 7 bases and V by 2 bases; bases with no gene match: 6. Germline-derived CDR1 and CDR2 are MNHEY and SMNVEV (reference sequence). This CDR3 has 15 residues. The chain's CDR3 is CASSLKGQGAYEQYF. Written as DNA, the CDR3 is TGTGCCAGCAGTTTAAAGGGACAGGGGGCGTATGAGCAGTACTTC.

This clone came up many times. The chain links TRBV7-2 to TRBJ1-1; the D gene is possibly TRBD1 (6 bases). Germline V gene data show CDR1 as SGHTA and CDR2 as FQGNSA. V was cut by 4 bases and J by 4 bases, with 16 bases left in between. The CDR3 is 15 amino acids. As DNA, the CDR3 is TGTGCCAGCAGCTATCTGGGGGGGGCTGGCACTGAAGCTTTCTTT. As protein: CASSYLGGAGTEAFF.

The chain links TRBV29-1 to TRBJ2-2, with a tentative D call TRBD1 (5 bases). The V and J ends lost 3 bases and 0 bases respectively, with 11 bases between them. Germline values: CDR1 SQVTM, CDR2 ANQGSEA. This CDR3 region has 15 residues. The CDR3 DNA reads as TGCAGCGTTGAGGTTTCGGACACGAACACCGGGGAGCTGTTTTTT. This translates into CSVEVSDTNTGELFF.

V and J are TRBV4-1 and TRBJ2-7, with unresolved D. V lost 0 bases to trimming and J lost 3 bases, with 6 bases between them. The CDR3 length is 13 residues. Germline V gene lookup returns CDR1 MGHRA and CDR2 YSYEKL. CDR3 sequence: CASSQDPYYEQYF. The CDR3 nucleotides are TGCGCCAGCAGCCAAGATCCTTACTACGAGCAGTACTTC.

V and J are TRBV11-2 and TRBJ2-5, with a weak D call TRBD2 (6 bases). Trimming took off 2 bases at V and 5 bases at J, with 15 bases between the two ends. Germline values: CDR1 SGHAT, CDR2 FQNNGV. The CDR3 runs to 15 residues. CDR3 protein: CASSLIGSGGETQYF. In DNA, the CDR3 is TGTGCCAGCAGCTTAATCGGGAGTGGCGGGGAGACCCAGTACTTC.

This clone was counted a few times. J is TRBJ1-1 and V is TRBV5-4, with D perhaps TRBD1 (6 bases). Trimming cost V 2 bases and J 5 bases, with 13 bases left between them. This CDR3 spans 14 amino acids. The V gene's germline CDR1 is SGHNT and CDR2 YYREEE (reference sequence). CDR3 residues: CASSFEGGGTEAFF. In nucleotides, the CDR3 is TGTGCCAGCAGCTTCGAAGGGGGTGGAACTGAAGCTTTCTTT.

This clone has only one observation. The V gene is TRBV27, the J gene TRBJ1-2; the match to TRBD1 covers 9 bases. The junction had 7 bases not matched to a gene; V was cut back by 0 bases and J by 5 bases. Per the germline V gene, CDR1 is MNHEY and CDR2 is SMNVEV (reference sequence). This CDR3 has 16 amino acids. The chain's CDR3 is CASSLSLGDREYGYTF. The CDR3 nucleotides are TGTGCCAGCAGTTTATCCCTGGGGGACAGGGAATATGGCTACACCTTC.

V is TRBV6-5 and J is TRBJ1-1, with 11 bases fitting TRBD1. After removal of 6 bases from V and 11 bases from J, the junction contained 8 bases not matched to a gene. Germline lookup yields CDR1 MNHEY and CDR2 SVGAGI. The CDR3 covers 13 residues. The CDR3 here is CASSGQGANSAFF. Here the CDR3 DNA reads TGTGCCAGCAGCGGACAGGGGGCGAATTCTGCTTTCTTT.

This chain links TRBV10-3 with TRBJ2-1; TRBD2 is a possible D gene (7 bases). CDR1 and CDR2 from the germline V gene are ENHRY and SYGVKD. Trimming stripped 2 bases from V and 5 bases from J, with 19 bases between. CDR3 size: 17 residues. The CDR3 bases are TGTGCCATCAGTGAGCCCTCTCAGGGGCGGGGGAACAATGAGCAGTTCTTC. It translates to CAISEPSQGRGNNEQFF.

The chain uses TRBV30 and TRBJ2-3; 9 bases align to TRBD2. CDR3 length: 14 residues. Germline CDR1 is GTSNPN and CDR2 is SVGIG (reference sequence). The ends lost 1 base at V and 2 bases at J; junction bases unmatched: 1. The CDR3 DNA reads TGTGCCTGGAGTGAGGGACTAGCCACAGATACGCAGTATTTT. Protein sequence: CAWSEGLATDTQYF.

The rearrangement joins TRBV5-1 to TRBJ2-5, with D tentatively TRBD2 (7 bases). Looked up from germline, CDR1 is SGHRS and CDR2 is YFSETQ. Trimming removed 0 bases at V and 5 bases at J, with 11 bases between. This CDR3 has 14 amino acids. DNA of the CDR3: TGCGCCAGCAGCTTGGGAGGGGGGGATGAGACCCAGTACTTC. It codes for CASSLGGGDETQYF.

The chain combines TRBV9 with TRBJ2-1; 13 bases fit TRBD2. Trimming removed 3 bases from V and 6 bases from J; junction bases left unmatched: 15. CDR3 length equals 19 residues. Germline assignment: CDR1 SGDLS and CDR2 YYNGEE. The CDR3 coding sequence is TGTGCCAGCAGCGAAAGTTGGACTAGCGGGAGCGCCGGGGGCAATGAGCAGTTCTTC. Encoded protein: CASSESWTSGSAGGNEQFF.

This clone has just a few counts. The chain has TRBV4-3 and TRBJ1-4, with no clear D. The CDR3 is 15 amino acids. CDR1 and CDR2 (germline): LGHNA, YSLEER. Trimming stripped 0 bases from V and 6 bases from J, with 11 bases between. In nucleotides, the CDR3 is TGCGCCAGCAGCCAAGATCGGGGATTGGATGAAAAACTGTTTTTT. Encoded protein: CASSQDRGLDEKLFF.

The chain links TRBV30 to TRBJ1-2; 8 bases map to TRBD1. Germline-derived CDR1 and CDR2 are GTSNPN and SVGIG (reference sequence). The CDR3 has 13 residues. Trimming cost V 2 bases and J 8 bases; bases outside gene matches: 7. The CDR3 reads CAWSQDRGFGYTF. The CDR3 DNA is TGTGCCTGGAGTCAAGACAGGGGCTTCGGCTACACCTTC.